The entry below gives a single T cell receptor (beta chain) sequence along with its context. Clones were read by immunoSEQ multiplex PCR, and TCRdb kept only the in-frame ones, dropping some. The sample includes about 60,000 clones, roughly 80% of them seen just once. The sample is drawn from a study of blood T cell repertoires in COVID-19. Germline CDR1 is KGHDR and CDR2 is SFDVKD. Trimming cost V 12 bases and J 6 bases; bases outside gene matches: 9. The CDR3 loop spans 13 amino acids. The specimen sequenced was PBMCs or T cells enriched from blood (not recorded which). This rearrangement joins TRBV24-1 to TRBJ1-2, with 10 bases lining up with TRBD1. The TCR sequence derives from a woman in her forties with acute COVID-19. The CDR3 sequence: CAVDRGLGDGYTF. CDR3 DNA: TGTGCCGTGGACAGGGGGTTGGGTGATGGCTACACCTTC.